Listed below are T cell receptor beta chains from one sample, sequenced in a study of OX40 agonist ivuxolimab in advanced cancers. The data were produced by immunoSEQ multiplex PCR, yet TCRdb's version contains in-frame clones alone and is incomplete. The data hold roughly 51,000 clones, with 88% observed a single time. The source was CD4+ or CD8+ T cells sorted from blood, collected in a trial of the OX40 agonist ivuxolimab. These receptors originate from an adult with an advanced solid tumor such as melanoma, head and neck, liver or kidney cancer. Both conserved end residues are part of each CDR3. The D gene is left open where the match is weak. Only some rows state a clone size, as once, few, many or a class for expanded clones.

size | D | J | V | CDR3 | DNA
- | - | TRBJ2-3 | TRBV5-1 | CASSLTSFATDTQYF | TGCGCCAGCAGCTTAACTTCGTTTGCCACAGATACGCAGTATTTT
once | TRBD2 | TRBJ2-3 | TRBV5-1 | CASTPTSGGTDTQYF | TGCGCCAGCACCCCGACTAGCGGGGGCACAGATACGCAGTATTTT
- | TRBD1 | TRBJ2-7 | TRBV19 | CASGAEGQVDEQYF | TGTGCCAGTGGTGCGGAGGGACAGGTTGACGAGCAGTACTTC
- | TRBD1 | TRBJ1-2 | TRBV28 | CASSYPQGTYGYTF | TGTGCCAGCAGCTATCCACAGGGGACCTATGGCTACACCTTC
- | TRBD2 | TRBJ2-1 | TRBV5-1 | CASSLREGHEQFF | TGCGCCAGCAGCTTGCGGGAGGGCCATGAGCAGTTCTTC
- | - | TRBJ1-4 | TRBV6-6 | CASSYSGEKLFF | TGTGCCAGCAGTTACTCGGGGGAAAAACTGTTTTTT
- | - | TRBJ2-7 | TRBV4-1 | CASSQEGINEQYF | TGCGCCAGCAGCCAAGAGGGAATTAACGAGCAGTACTTC
few | TRBD1 | TRBJ1-4 | TRBV5-1 | CASSLVGQGTEKLFF | TGCGCCAGCAGCTTGGTGGGACAGGGGACCGAAAAACTGTTTTTT
- | - | TRBJ1-1 | TRBV7-6 | CASSLVGTAEDTEAFF | TGTGCCAGCAGCTTAGTTGGGACCGCCGAGGACACTGAAGCTTTCTTT
- | TRBD1 | TRBJ2-1 | TRBV28 | CASSSLGSGGRNEQFF | TGTGCCAGCAGTTCCTTGGGGTCAGGGGGTCGGAATGAGCAGTTCTTC
- | - | TRBJ2-7 | TRBV6-6 | CASRQPHGMQYF | TGTGCCAGCAGACAACCGCACGGAATGCAGTACTTC
- | - | TRBJ2-3 | TRBV10-1 | CASNPDLRGDTQYF | TGCGCCAGCAACCCGGACTTACGAGGGGATACGCAGTATTTT
- | - | TRBJ1-3 | TRBV5-1 | CASSTSRLNSGNTIYF | TGCGCCAGCAGTACGAGCCGGCTTAACTCTGGAAACACCATATATTTT
once | - | TRBJ2-7 | TRBV19 | CASSIGPPYEQYF | TGTGCCAGTAGTATAGGGCCGCCCTACGAGCAGTACTTC
- | - | TRBJ2-5 | TRBV5-1 | CASSLAFRADQETQYF | TGCGCCAGCAGCTTGGCCTTTAGGGCAGACCAAGAGACCCAGTACTTC
- | - | TRBJ2-7 | TRBV5-5 | CASSLDVVQYF | TGTGCCAGCAGCTTGGATGTGGTCCAGTACTTC
- | - | TRBJ2-1 | TRBV11-3 | CASSLYLRGEQFF | TGTGCCAGCAGCTTATACCTCCGTGGAGAGCAGTTCTTC
- | - | TRBJ1-1 | TRBV19 | CASRGLNTEAFF | TGTGCCAGTAGAGGCCTTAACACTGAAGCTTTCTTT
- | - | TRBJ2-7 | TRBV11-2 | CASSLVPIYEQYF | TGTGCCAGCAGCTTAGTCCCCATATACGAGCAGTACTTC
- | TRBD2 | TRBJ2-7 | TRBV28 | CASRASGVLYEQYF | TGTGCCAGCCGCGCGAGCGGGGTACTCTACGAGCAGTACTTC
- | TRBD1 | TRBJ1-5 | TRBV2 | CASSTEQGNQPQHF | TGTGCCAGCAGTACCGAACAGGGGAATCAGCCCCAGCATTTT
- | - | TRBJ2-3 | TRBV6-6 | CASSYPQGGQYF | TGTGCCAGCAGTTACCCCCAGGGGGGGCAGTATTTT
- | - | TRBJ2-5 | TRBV7-2 | CASSLAGVETQYF | TGTGCCAGCAGCTTAGCGGGAGTAGAGACCCAGTACTTC
- | TRBD1 | TRBJ1-5 | TRBV10-3 | CAISGTGPANQPQHF | TGTGCCATCAGTGGGACAGGGCCGGCCAATCAGCCCCAGCATTTT
- | - | TRBJ2-1 | TRBV6-5 | CASSPLGFEQFF | TGTGCCAGCAGCCCTCTAGGCTTTGAGCAGTTCTTC
- | - | TRBJ2-6 | TRBV7-9 | CASSRSGALGANVLTF | TGTGCCAGCAGCAGATCAGGGGCCTTGGGGGCCAACGTCCTGACTTTC
- | - | TRBJ1-1 | TRBV25-1 | CASSEPGTYPGTEAFF | TGTGCCAGCAGTGAACCCGGGACGTACCCTGGGACTGAAGCTTTCTTT
- | TRBD1 | TRBJ2-7 | TRBV19 | CASSRGTGVYEQYF | TGTGCCAGTAGTAGGGGGACAGGGGTTTACGAGCAGTACTTC